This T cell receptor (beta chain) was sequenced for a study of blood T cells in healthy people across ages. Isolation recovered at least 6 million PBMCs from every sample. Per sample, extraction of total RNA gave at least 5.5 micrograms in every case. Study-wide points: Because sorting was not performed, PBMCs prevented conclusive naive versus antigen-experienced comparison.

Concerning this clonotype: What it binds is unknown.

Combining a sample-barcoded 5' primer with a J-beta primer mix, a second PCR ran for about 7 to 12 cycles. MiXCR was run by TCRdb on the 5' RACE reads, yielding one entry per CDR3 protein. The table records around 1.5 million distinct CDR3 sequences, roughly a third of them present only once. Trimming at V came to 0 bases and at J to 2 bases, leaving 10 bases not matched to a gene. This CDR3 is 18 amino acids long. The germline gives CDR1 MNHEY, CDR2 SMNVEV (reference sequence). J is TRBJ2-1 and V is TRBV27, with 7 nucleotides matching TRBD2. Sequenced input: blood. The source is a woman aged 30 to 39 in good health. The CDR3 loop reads CASSLSPPLAEAYNEQFF. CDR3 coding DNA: TGTGCCAGCAGTTTATCCCCGCCCCTAGCGGAGGCCTACAATGAGCAGTTCTTC.